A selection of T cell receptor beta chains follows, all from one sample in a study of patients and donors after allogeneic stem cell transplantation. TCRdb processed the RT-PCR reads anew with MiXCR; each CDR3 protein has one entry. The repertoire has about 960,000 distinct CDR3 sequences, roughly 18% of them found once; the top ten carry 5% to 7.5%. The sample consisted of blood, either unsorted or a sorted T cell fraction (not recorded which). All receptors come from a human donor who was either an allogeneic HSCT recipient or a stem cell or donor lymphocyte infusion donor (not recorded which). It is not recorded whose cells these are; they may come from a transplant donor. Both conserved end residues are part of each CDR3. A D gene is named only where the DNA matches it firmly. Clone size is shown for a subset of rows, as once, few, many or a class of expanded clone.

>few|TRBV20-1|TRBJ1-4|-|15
TGCAGTGCTAGCGACAGACTTCCAACTAATGAAAAACTGTTTTTT
CSASDRLPTNEKLFF
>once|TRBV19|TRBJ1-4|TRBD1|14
TGTGCCAGTAGGCCGGACAGGGGTGATGAAAAACTGTTTTTT
CASRPDRGDEKLFF
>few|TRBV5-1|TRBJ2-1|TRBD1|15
TGCGCCAGCAGCAAGGGGGACAGGGGGCTCAATGAGCAGTTCTTC
CASSKGDRGLNEQFF
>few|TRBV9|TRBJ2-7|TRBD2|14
TGTGCCAGCTCGCGGGAGTATGTTCCCTACGAGCAGTACTTC
CASSREYVPYEQYF
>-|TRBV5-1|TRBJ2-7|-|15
TGCGCCAGCAGCTTACAAAGCGACTACTCCTACGAGCAGTACTTC
CASSLQSDYSYEQYF
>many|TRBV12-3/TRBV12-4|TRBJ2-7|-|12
TGTGCCAGCAGTCGACAGGACTACGAGCAGTACTTC
CASSRQDYEQYF
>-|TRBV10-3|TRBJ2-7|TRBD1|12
TGTGCCCTTCGGACAGGGTCCTACGAGCAGTACTTC
CALRTGSYEQYF
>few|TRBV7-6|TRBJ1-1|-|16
TGTGCCAGCAGCTTAGGTCAAGGGGGGGCGGGGACTGAAGCTTTCTTT
CASSLGQGGAGTEAFF
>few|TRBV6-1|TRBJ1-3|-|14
TGTGCCAGCAGGGCCGGGGGTTCTGGAAACACCATATATTTT
CASRAGGSGNTIYF
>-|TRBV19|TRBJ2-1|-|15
TGTGCCAGTACCTCGCAGAGATTCTCCTACAATGAGCAGTTCTTC
CASTSQRFSYNEQFF
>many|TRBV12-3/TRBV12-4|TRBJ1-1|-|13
TGTGCCAGCAGGACATATAGAAACACTGAAGCTTTCTTT
CASRTYRNTEAFF
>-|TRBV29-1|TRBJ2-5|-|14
TGCAGCGTTGGAGTAGCGCTGCTTCGAGAGACCCAGTACTTC
CSVGVALLRETQYF
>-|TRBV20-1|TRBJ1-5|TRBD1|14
TGCAGTGCTCCCGGACAGGGGGTGGTTCAGCCCCAGCATTTT
CSAPGQGVVQPQHF
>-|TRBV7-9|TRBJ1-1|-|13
TGTGCCAGCAGGGACACAGGGAACACTGAAGCTTTCTTT
CASRDTGNTEAFF
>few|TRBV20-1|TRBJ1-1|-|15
TGCAGTGCCGCATCCCCATCGCAAATGAACACTGAAGCTTTCTTT
CSAASPSQMNTEAFF
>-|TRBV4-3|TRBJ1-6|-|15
TGCGCCAGCAGCCAAGATATACCAGGGAATTCACCCCTCCACTTT
CASSQDIPGNSPLHF
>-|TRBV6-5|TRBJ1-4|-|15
TGTGCCAGCAGTTACTCAGTAGCAACTAATGAAAAACTGTTTTTT
CASSYSVATNEKLFF
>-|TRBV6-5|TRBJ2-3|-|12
TGTGCCAGCAGCAGGGAGAAGGGTACGCAGTATTTT
CASSREKGTQYF
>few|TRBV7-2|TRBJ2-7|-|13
TGTGCCAGCAGCTTTGTCCCGGGCTACGAGCAGTACTTC
CASSFVPGYEQYF
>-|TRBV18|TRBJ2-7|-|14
TGTGCCAGCTCACCCCTCGGGACAAACTACGAGCAGTACTTC
CASSPLGTNYEQYF
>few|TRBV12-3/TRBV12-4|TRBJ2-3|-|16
TGTGCCAGCAGGCCACTGGGGCACGCAAGCACAGATACGCAGTATTTT
CASRPLGHASTDTQYF
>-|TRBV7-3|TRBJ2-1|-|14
TGTGCCAGCAGCCCACAGGGTTTTTACAATGAGCAGTTCTTC
CASSPQGFYNEQFF
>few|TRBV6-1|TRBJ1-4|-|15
TGTGCCAGCAAGTCGGGATTCCTGCAGAATGAAAAACTGTTTTTT
CASKSGFLQNEKLFF
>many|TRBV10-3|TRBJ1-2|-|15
TGTGCCATCAGTGACCAGGGAGGTCGCAGCTATGGCTACACCTTC
CAISDQGGRSYGYTF
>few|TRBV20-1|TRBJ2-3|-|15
TGCAGTGCTTCCACCTTAGACGCTACCACAGATACGCAGTATTTT
CSASTLDATTDTQYF
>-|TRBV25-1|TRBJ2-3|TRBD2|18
TGTGCCAGCAGTGAATATCTTAGCGGGGCTTTTGGAACAGATACGCAGTATTTT
CASSEYLSGAFGTDTQYF
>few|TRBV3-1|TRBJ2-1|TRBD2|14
TGTGCCAGCAGCCAAGATACTAGCGGGGGGGTTGCGTTCTTC
CASSQDTSGGVAFF
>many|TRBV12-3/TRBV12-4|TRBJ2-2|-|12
TGTGCCAGCAGTTTTAGCGCCGGGGAGCTGTTTTTT
CASSFSAGELFF
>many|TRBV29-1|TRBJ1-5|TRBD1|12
TGCAGCGCTGGGACAGGGGATCAGCCCCAGCATTTT
CSAGTGDQPQHF
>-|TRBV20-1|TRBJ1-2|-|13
TGCAGTGCTAGCCTATCACTCAACTATGGCTACACCTTC
CSASLSLNYGYTF
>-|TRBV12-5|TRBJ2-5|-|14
TGTGCTAGTGGTTTTTTGGGAATAGGAGAGACCCAGTACTTC
CASGFLGIGETQYF
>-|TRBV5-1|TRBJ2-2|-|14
TGCGCCAGCAGTACCCAGGGAGGCACCGGGGAGCTGTTTTTT
CASSTQGGTGELFF
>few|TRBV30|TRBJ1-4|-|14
TGTGCCTGGGGACTAGGGGTTGCTAATGAAAAACTGTTTTTT
CAWGLGVANEKLFF
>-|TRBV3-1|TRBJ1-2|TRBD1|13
TGTGCCAGCAGCCAACCCGGGACAGGCGAGTACACCTTC
CASSQPGTGEYTF
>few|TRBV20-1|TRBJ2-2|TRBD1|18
TGCAGTGCTAGAGGGACAGGGAGAAGAGTCAGATATACCGGGGAGCTGTTTTTT
CSARGTGRRVRYTGELFF
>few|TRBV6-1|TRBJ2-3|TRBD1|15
TGTGCCAGCAGGGATAGACAGGGGCACACAGATACGCAGTATTTT
CASRDRQGHTDTQYF
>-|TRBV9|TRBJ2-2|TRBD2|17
TGTGCCAGCAGCGCCACTTCTAGCGGGAGTAGGGTCGGGGAGCTGTTTTTT
CASSATSSGSRVGELFF
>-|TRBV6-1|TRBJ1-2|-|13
TGTGCCAGCAGTGGGACAGCTTTCTATGGCTACACCTTC
CASSGTAFYGYTF
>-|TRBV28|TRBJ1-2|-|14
TGTGCCAGCAGTTCAACAGGGACTAACTATGGCTACACCTTC
CASSSTGTNYGYTF
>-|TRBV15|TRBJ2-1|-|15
TGTGCCACCAGCAGGAGAGATACGTATGACAATGAGCAGTTCTTC
CATSRRDTYDNEQFF
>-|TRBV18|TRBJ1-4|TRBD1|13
TGTGCCAGCTCACCGGACAGGGGTGAAAAACTGTTTTTT
CASSPDRGEKLFF